Below, 21 T cell receptor beta chains from the same sample are listed, as sequenced in a study of blood T cell repertoires in COVID-19. Produced via immunoSEQ multiplex PCR; TCRdb's table is partial and in-frame only. The data show around 190,000 clones, about 83% seen once. The sequencing input was peripheral blood. All receptors derive from a human donor in a cohort sampled during active COVID-19.

The J gene is TRBJ2-5, the V gene TRBV10-1; the match to TRBD1 covers 8 bases. This CDR3 spans 15 amino acids. V was clipped by 2 bases and J by 5 bases; unmatched bases: 7. Germline V gene lookup returns CDR1 WNHNN and CDR2 SYGVQD (reference sequence). The CDR3 region has the DNA TGCGCCAGCAGTGAGACTCAGGGGGCACGGGAGACCCAGTACTTC. Its protein is CASSETQGARETQYF.

The chain recombines TRBV5-8 with TRBJ1-5, with D possibly TRBD1 on 5 matching bases. V was pared by 1 base and J by 5 bases, with 13 bases between. CDR1 is SGHTS, CDR2 YDEGEE, per germline. The CDR3 has 15 residues. CDR3 nucleotides: TGTGCCAGCAGCTTGTTAGGGGCGGGAGATCAGCCCCAGCATTTT. Its protein product is CASSLLGAGDQPQHF.

The chain combines TRBV6-1 with TRBJ2-7; D remains unclear. V dropped 1 base and J dropped 0 bases, with 7 bases sitting between them. Per germline, CDR1 MNHNS and CDR2 SASEGT. There are 14 residues in the CDR3. The CDR3 region has the DNA TGTGCCAGCAGTGAAGTGTCTTCCTCCTACGAGCAGTACTTC. Translating gives CASSEVSSSYEQYF.

This clone was seen only a few times. This rearrangement joins TRBV7-9 to TRBJ1-2; 8 bases are shared with TRBD1. CDR3 length: 15 residues. CDR1 and CDR2 (germline): SEHNR, FQNEAQ (reference sequence). The V gene end was trimmed by 5 bases and the J gene end by 4 bases; junction bases not matched to a gene: 9. The CDR3: CASSPPDRASYGYTF. The DNA for the CDR3 is TGTGCCAGCAGCCCCCCGGACAGGGCAAGCTATGGCTACACCTTC.

This chain joins TRBV7-9 and TRBJ1-6, with a weak D call TRBD1 (6 bases). V lost 2 bases and J 0 bases, leaving 14 bases between the germline ends. The CDR3 has 18 residues. Germline loops: CDR1 SEHNR, CDR2 FQNEAQ (reference sequence). CDR3 region: CASSLSVGGSSYNSPLHF. CDR3 DNA sequence: TGTGCCAGCAGCTTAAGTGTTGGGGGCAGCTCCTATAATTCACCCCTCCACTTT. The full variable domain, its missing parts supplied by reference TRBV7-9 and TRBJ1-6, is DTGVSQNPRHKITKRGQNVTFRCDPISEHNRLYWYRQTLGQGPEFLTYFQNEAQLEKSRLLSDRFSAERPKGSFSTLEIQRTEQGDSAMYLCASSLSVGGSSYNSPLHFGNGTRLTVT.

The chain is built from TRBV27 and TRBJ1-1; D not certain. CDR3 length equals 14 residues. Germline loops: CDR1 MNHEY, CDR2 SMNVEV (reference sequence). The V and J ends lost 0 bases and 5 bases respectively, with 10 bases between them. The CDR3 sequence: CASSLSTVGTEAFF. Here the CDR3 DNA reads TGTGCCAGCAGTTTATCCACAGTGGGTACTGAAGCTTTCTTT.

V usage is TRBV5-6 and J usage is TRBJ1-2; a possible D gene is TRBD1 (6 bases). V gave up 4 bases and J gave up 2 bases, with 6 bases separating them. CDR1 is SGHDT, CDR2 YYEEEE, per germline. The CDR3 is 12 residues long. The CDR3 loop is CASSDRNYGYTF. In DNA form, the CDR3 reads TGTGCCAGCAGCGACAGGAACTATGGCTACACCTTC.

The chain uses TRBV9 and TRBJ1-2; D ambiguous. The CDR3 is made up of 15 amino acids. The germline V gene has CDR1 SGDLS and CDR2 YYNGEE. Trimming took off 0 bases at V and 1 base at J, with 10 bases between the two ends. The CDR3 DNA sequence: TGTGCCAGCAGCGTAGATGGCTCAAGTAACTATGGCTACACCTTC. This encodes CASSVDGSSNYGYTF.

This sequence joins TRBV7-2 and TRBJ2-7; 9 bases line up with TRBD2. The CDR3 consists of 15 residues. V lost 2 bases to trimming and J lost 6 bases; unmatched junction nucleotides: 8. The germline V gene encodes CDR1 SGHTA and CDR2 FQGNSA. CDR3 in amino acids: CASSLSGGRALEQYF. DNA of the CDR3: TGTGCCAGCAGCTTATCTGGCGGGAGGGCGCTCGAGCAGTACTTC.

This clone was seen once. V is TRBV7-6 and J is TRBJ2-7; 8 positions match TRBD1. Germline loops: CDR1 SGHVS, CDR2 FNYEAQ. J lost 4 bases, V lost 4 bases, and 6 bases had no gene match. The CDR3 sequence is 14 residues long. Here the CDR3 DNA reads TGTGCCAGCAGCTACGGACAGGGACTTTACGAGCAGTACTTC. Its translation: CASSYGQGLYEQYF.

This rearrangement joins TRBV6-5 to TRBJ2-1; the D gene is possibly TRBD2 (6 bases). CDR1 and CDR2 (germline): MNHEY, SVGAGI. The CDR3 spans 15 residues. V was shortened by 6 bases and J by 0 bases, with 12 bases between the two germline ends. In DNA form, the CDR3 reads TGTGCCAGCAGGGGGACTTTCACCTCCTACAATGAGCAGTTCTTC. It encodes CASRGTFTSYNEQFF.

This clone was seen just once. This rearrangement joins TRBV13 to TRBJ2-4; 8 bases agree with TRBD1. V was pared by 5 bases and J by 1 base, with 10 bases of the junction left unmatched. The CDR3 runs 17 residues. Germline CDR1 reads PRHDT; CDR2 reads FYEKMQ (reference sequence). Here the CDR3 reads CASSLRQGYAAKNIQYF. The CDR3 nucleotides read TGTGCCAGCAGCCTCCGACAGGGGTATGCGGCCAAAAACATTCAGTACTTC.

V and J are TRBV9 and TRBJ2-3, with a possible D match to TRBD2 (5 bases). Per the germline V gene, CDR1 is SGDLS and CDR2 is YYNGEE. V was shortened by 4 bases and J by 4 bases, with 10 bases between the two germline ends. The CDR3 consists of 13 residues. The CDR3 sequence: CASSPQLADTQYF. CDR3 DNA sequence: TGTGCCAGCAGCCCCCAACTAGCAGATACGCAGTATTTT.

V is TRBV6-2 or TRBV6-3 and J is TRBJ1-5; D is perhaps TRBD1 (5 bases). Germline CDR1 reads MNHEY; CDR2 reads SVGEGT. The V end lost 3 bases, the J end lost 3 bases, and 9 bases lay between the germline ends. There are 14 residues in the CDR3. CDR3 DNA sequence: TGTGCCAGCAGTTATGTGACAGACAATCAGCCCCAGCATTTT. Residues: CASSYVTDNQPQHF.

The chain couples TRBV19 to TRBJ1-2; TRBD1 aligns across 7 bases. Looked up from germline, CDR1 is LNHDA and CDR2 is SQIVND (reference sequence). This CDR3 spans 15 amino acids. J gave up 5 bases and V 5 bases, and 11 bases lay outside the gene matches. This CDR3 is CASSSLRDRIYGYTF. As DNA, the CDR3 is TGTGCCAGTAGTTCCCTCCGGGACAGAATTTATGGCTACACCTTC.

The chain links TRBV4-1 to TRBJ2-7, with 11 bases fitting TRBD2. After removal of 3 bases from V and 2 bases from J, the junction contained 12 bases not matched to a gene. The CDR3 has 18 amino acids. Germline CDR1 and CDR2: MGHRA and YSYEKL. For the CDR3, the DNA is TGCGCCAGCAGCCAGCAGCTCCCAACTAGCGGGAGCCCCTACGAGCAGTACTTC. Its translation is CASSQQLPTSGSPYEQYF.

The chain links TRBV5-4 to TRBJ2-5; tentative D call: TRBD1 (6 bases). V gave up 1 base and J gave up 2 bases, with 12 bases separating them. CDR1 and CDR2 (germline): SGHNT, YYREEE (reference sequence). The length of the CDR3 is 15 residues. The CDR3 nucleotides are TGTGCCAGCAGCTTGAAGGGGGATTGGCAAGAGACCCAGTACTTC. Translation gives CASSLKGDWQETQYF.

This sequence joins TRBV6-5 and TRBJ1-2; 12 nucleotides align to TRBD1. V lost 6 bases and J lost 7; bases outside the gene matches: 9. CDR3 size: 15 residues. Germline loops: CDR1 MNHEY, CDR2 SVGAGI. The CDR3: CASRTPGTGGFGYTF. The CDR3, as DNA: TGTGCCAGCAGAACCCCCGGGACAGGGGGCTTTGGCTACACCTTC.

This chain uses TRBV10-2 with TRBJ2-5; 11 bases are a match to TRBD2. This CDR3 has 14 residues. The germline V gene encodes CDR1 WSHSY and CDR2 SAAADI. J gave up 6 bases and V 4 bases, and 4 bases lay outside the gene matches. CDR3 coding DNA: TGCGCCAGCAGTGGGGGGACTAGCGGAAAGACCCAGTACTTC. Translation gives CASSGGTSGKTQYF.

The rearrangement joins TRBV18 to TRBJ2-3; TRBD1 matches 9 bases. Germline CDR1 reads KGHSH; CDR2 reads LQKENI. The CDR3 contains 15 residues. With 6 bases clipped from V and 3 bases from J, the junction kept 7 bases outside the gene matches. Here the CDR3 DNA reads TGTGCCAGCTCCCTGGGGGACAGGGCGACAGATACGCAGTATTTT. This translates into CASSLGDRATDTQYF.

J is TRBJ1-2 and V is TRBV27, with D unresolved. The CDR3 consists of 12 residues. V was trimmed by 5 bases and J by 4 bases, leaving 8 bases between them. CDR1 and CDR2 (germline): MNHEY, SMNVEV (reference sequence). The CDR3 sequence: CASSPLGYGYTF. The CDR3 region has the DNA TGTGCCAGCAGTCCCCTCGGCTATGGCTACACCTTC.